Below are 25 T cell receptor beta chains sequenced from a single sample in a study of cytomegalovirus exposure and HLA in healthy donors. PCR employed 60 Vbeta and 13 Jbeta primers. This table comes from immunoSEQ multiplex PCR, and its TCRdb copy is limited to in-frame clones, with some not included. The sample carries 75,000 to 100,000 clones, about two thirds recorded once. Sequencing was carried out using PBMCs. These receptors came from a female donor in good health and CMV-seronegative.

The rearrangement links TRBV19 to TRBJ1-5; possibly TRBD1 for D (6 bases). Germline CDR1 reads LNHDA; CDR2 reads SQIVND (reference sequence). The CDR3 runs 14 residues. V lost 5 bases and J 5 bases, leaving 13 bases between the germline ends. The CDR3 loop is CASSASGGYQPQHF. The DNA of the CDR3 is TGTGCCAGTAGTGCTTCGGGGGGCTATCAGCCCCAGCATTTT. Full variable domain (remainder filled in from reference TRBV19 and TRBJ1-5): DGGITQSPKYLFRKEGQNVTLSCEQNLNHDAMYWYRQDPGQGLRLIYYSQIVNDFQKGDIAEGYSVSREKKESFPLTVTSAQKNPTAFYLCASSASGGYQPQHFGDGTRLSIL.

V and J are TRBV7-6 and TRBJ2-3; the D gene is possibly TRBD1 (5 bases). Germline V CDR1 and CDR2: SGHVS, FNYEAQ. The V gene lost 1 base and the J gene lost 1 base, with 6 bases spanning the gap. This CDR3 spans 14 amino acids. CDR3 loop: CASSLEGGTDTQYF. The CDR3 region has the DNA TGTGCCAGCAGCTTAGAAGGGGGCACAGATACGCAGTATTTT. The full variable domain, its missing parts supplied by reference TRBV7-6 and TRBJ2-3, is GAGVSQSPRYKVTKRGQDVALRCDPISGHVSLYWYRQALGQGPEFLTYFNYEAQQDKSGLPNDRFSAERPEGSISTLTIQRTEQRDSAMYRCASSLEGGTDTQYFGPGTRLTVL.

The rearrangement uses TRBV11-2 and TRBJ2-7; 8 nucleotides agree with TRBD2. CDR3 length equals 16 residues. The V gene end was trimmed by 5 bases and the J gene end by 5 bases; junction bases not matched to a gene: 14. CDR1 is SGHAT, CDR2 FQNNGV, per germline. CDR3 in amino acids: CASSLLGSGRRDEQYF. The DNA for the CDR3 is TGTGCCAGCAGCCTCCTTGGCAGCGGGAGAAGGGACGAGCAGTACTTC.

V is TRBV6-6 and J is TRBJ2-3; D not resolved. V was trimmed by 5 bases and J by 5 bases, leaving 11 bases between them. The germline CDR1 and CDR2 sequences are MNHNY and SVGAGI (reference sequence). The CDR3 contains 13 residues. As DNA, the CDR3 is TGTGCCAGCAGTCTATTTAGTGGAGATACGCAGTATTTT. Its protein product is CASSLFSGDTQYF.

This clone was observed a few times. The chain carries TRBV6-6 and TRBJ1-2; D is undetermined. From germline, CDR1 is MNHNY and CDR2 SVGAGI (reference sequence). V was cut by 5 bases and J by 3 bases, with 16 bases left in between. The CDR3 consists of 15 residues. The CDR3 DNA follows: TGTGCCAGCAGTCCGGACTTTAATGGTGACTATGGCTACACCTTC. Its protein is CASSPDFNGDYGYTF.

V and J are TRBV6-5 and TRBJ1-2; 7 bases align to TRBD1. The trim removed 6 bases at V and 4 bases at J, leaving 5 bases unmatched. Germline CDR1 reads MNHEY; CDR2 reads SVGAGI. The CDR3 sequence is 13 residues long. CDR3 amino acids: CASSPDRSYGYTF. CDR3 DNA: TGTGCCAGCAGCCCGGACAGGTCCTATGGCTACACCTTC.

This chain uses TRBV19 with TRBJ1-5, with 7 bases matching TRBD1. After removal of 3 bases from V and 3 bases from J, the junction contained 5 bases not matched to a gene. CDR1 is LNHDA and CDR2 is SQIVND in the germline V gene (reference sequence). The CDR3 is made up of 15 amino acids. This CDR3 reads CASSIGDRANQPQHF. CDR3 bases: TGTGCCAGTAGTATTGGTGACAGGGCCAATCAGCCCCAGCATTTT.

This rearrangement joins TRBV7-9 to TRBJ1-1; tentatively, D is TRBD1 (5 bases). The CDR3 extends over 13 amino acids. V gave up 6 bases and J gave up 1 base, with 9 bases separating them. In germline, CDR1 is SEHNR, CDR2 FQNEAQ (reference sequence). CDR3 DNA sequence: TGTGCCAGCAGACCTACAGGGAACACTGAAGCTTTCTTT. Translation: CASRPTGNTEAFF. The variable domain in full, completed from reference TRBV7-9 and TRBJ1-1, reads DTGVSQNPRHKITKRGQNVTFRCDPISEHNRLYWYRQTLGQGPEFLTYFQNEAQLEKSRLLSDRFSAERPKGSFSTLEIQRTEQGDSAMYLCASRPTGNTEAFFGQGTRLTVV.

This chain links TRBV4-3 with TRBJ2-3; maybe TRBD1 (5 bases). Germline V gives CDR1 LGHNA, CDR2 YSLEER. The CDR3 runs 15 residues. V gave up 4 bases and J gave up 2 bases, with 13 bases separating them. The CDR3 loop reads CASSLLQEPTDTQYF. CDR3 coding DNA: TGCGCCAGCAGCCTATTACAGGAGCCCACAGATACGCAGTATTTT.

V is TRBV15 and J is TRBJ2-6; TRBD1 matches at 7 bases. CDR3 length equals 19 residues. Germline V lookup: CDR1 LNHNV, CDR2 YYDKDF (reference sequence). The V gene end was trimmed by 5 bases and the J gene end by 4 bases; junction bases not matched to a gene: 17. The CDR3 region has the DNA TGTGCCACCAGCGGATCCCCGGGACAGCGGACCCTGGGGGCCAACGTCCTGACTTTC. This translates into CATSGSPGQRTLGANVLTF.

This clone occurred a few times. The chain recombines TRBV29-1 with TRBJ1-6; 7 nucleotides match TRBD1. Trimming took 6 bases from V and 3 from J; bases not matched to a gene: 5. Germline V gene data show CDR1 as SQVTM and CDR2 as ANQGSEA. CDR3 length equals 14 residues. The DNA of the CDR3 is TGCAGCGTCCGGACAGGCGACTATAATTCACCCCTCCACTTT. This encodes CSVRTGDYNSPLHF.

This clone has more than one count but fewer than ten. The V call is TRBV2, the J call TRBJ2-3; TRBD1 aligns across 7 bases. J gave up 6 bases and V 6 bases, and 15 bases lay outside the gene matches. Germline V gives CDR1 SNHLY, CDR2 FYNNEI. This CDR3 spans 16 amino acids. The CDR3 DNA sequence: TGTGCCAGCAGCTTTAGACAGGGTTCCTTCCCCGATACGCAGTATTTT. Protein product: CASSFRQGSFPDTQYF.

The chain is built from TRBV10-3 and TRBJ1-1; no clear D. V shed 7 bases and J shed 0 bases, with 15 bases lying between them. This CDR3 has 15 amino acids. Germline V gene sequence: CDR1 ENHRY, CDR2 SYGVKD. CDR3 residues: CAITPRGGLNTEAFF. The CDR3 DNA follows: TGTGCCATCACCCCCCGGGGAGGGCTGAACACTGAAGCTTTCTTT.

This clone was seen more than once but under ten times. The CDR3 DNA reads as TGTGCCACTCAGGAGCGGGCCCAAGAGACCCAGTACTTC. Translation: CATQERAQETQYF. The chain has TRBV28 and TRBJ2-5, with D tentatively TRBD2 (6 bases). Germline V CDR1 and CDR2: MDHEN, SYDVKM. Trimming took off 10 bases at V and 1 base at J, with 13 bases between the two ends. The length of the CDR3 is 13 residues. Looking up the rest from reference TRBV28 and TRBJ2-5 gives the full variable domain: DVKVTQSSRYLVKRTGEKVFLECVQDMDHENMFWYRQDPGLGLRLIYFSYDVKMKEKGDIPEGYSVSREKKERFSLILESASTNQTSMYLCATQERAQETQYFGPGTRLLVL.

The V and J genes are TRBV19 and TRBJ2-7, with D perhaps matching TRBD1 (7 bases). This CDR3 has 15 amino acids. Germline V CDR1 and CDR2: LNHDA, SQIVND (reference sequence). Trimming stripped 7 bases from V and 4 bases from J, with 20 bases between. For the CDR3, the DNA is TGTGCCAGTACCGAGGGAGGAGGGGGCCAGTACGAGCAGTACTTC. Amino acids: CASTEGGGGQYEQYF.

The V and J genes are TRBV19 and TRBJ1-2, with TRBD1 as a possible D gene (5 bases). Trimming stripped 4 bases from V and 4 bases from J, with 16 bases between. The CDR3 consists of 15 residues. Germline V gives CDR1 LNHDA, CDR2 SQIVND (reference sequence). In DNA form, the CDR3 reads TGTGCCAGTAGTACCCCGGCGGGGGTCGGCTATGGCTACACCTTC. It encodes CASSTPAGVGYGYTF.

CDR3 nucleotide sequence: TGTGCCAGCAGTTACTCGACTGCTTTCTACTATGGCTACACCTTC. Its translation is CASSYSTAFYYGYTF. The rearrangement joins TRBV6-5 to TRBJ1-2; no definite D call. The germline V gene encodes CDR1 MNHEY and CDR2 SVGAGI. This CDR3 contains 15 residues. V was shortened by 0 bases and J by 3 bases, with 11 bases between the two germline ends.

V is TRBV29-1 and J is TRBJ2-5; 8 positions agree with TRBD2. With 4 bases clipped from V and 5 bases from J, the junction kept 12 bases outside the gene matches. Germline V gene data show CDR1 as SQVTM and CDR2 as ANQGSEA. The CDR3 is made up of 15 amino acids. The CDR3, as DNA: TGCAGCGTTGGGAGTAGCGGGAACAGGGTGGAGACCCAGTACTTC. Its translation: CSVGSSGNRVETQYF.

The chain has TRBV13 and TRBJ1-2, with 7 nucleotides matching TRBD1. Germline V lookup: CDR1 PRHDT, CDR2 FYEKMQ (reference sequence). The ends lost 4 bases at V and 5 bases at J; junction bases unmatched: 4. The CDR3 is made up of 13 amino acids. This CDR3 is CASSSQGQYGYTF. The CDR3, as DNA: TGTGCCAGCAGCTCACAGGGACAGTATGGCTACACCTTC.

The chain couples TRBV11-3 to TRBJ2-5, with TRBD1 matching 8 bases. This CDR3 has 15 amino acids. CDR1 and CDR2 from the germline V gene are SGHNT and YENEEA. The V segment lost 4 bases and the J segment 5 bases; nucleotides outside the gene matches: 9. The CDR3 region is CASSSLGQADETQYF. As DNA, the CDR3 is TGTGCCAGCAGCTCGCTGGGACAGGCGGACGAGACCCAGTACTTC.

The V gene is TRBV5-1, the J gene TRBJ2-3; 7 nucleotides align to TRBD1. The CDR3 length is 15 residues. In germline, CDR1 is SGHRS, CDR2 YFSETQ. J gave up 0 bases and V 4 bases, and 5 bases lay outside the gene matches. CDR3 sequence (DNA): TGCGCCAGCAGCCTCGGGACAGCTAGCACAGATACGCAGTATTTT. It yields the protein CASSLGTASTDTQYF.

The chain is built from TRBV5-6 and TRBJ1-3, with D possibly being TRBD1 (6 bases). Germline CDR1 reads SGHDT; CDR2 reads YYEEEE. The CDR3 runs to 14 residues. Trimming left V 4 bases short and J 11 bases short, with 19 bases between. CDR3 loop: CASSPRGDRRAIYF. DNA of the CDR3: TGTGCCAGCAGCCCACGTGGAGACAGGCGGGCCATATATTTT.

Here the CDR3 reads CASSRLSGHNTGELFF. The CDR3 nucleotides are TGTGCCAGCAGCCGGCTTAGCGGGCACAACACCGGGGAGCTGTTTTTT. The chain has TRBV5-4 and TRBJ2-2; 7 positions agree with TRBD2. J was trimmed by 2 bases and V by 4 bases; bases with no gene match: 8. CDR3 size: 16 residues. Germline V CDR1 and CDR2: SGHNT, YYREEE (reference sequence).

The V call is TRBV30, the J call TRBJ2-7; D possibly corresponds to TRBD1 (6 bases). The V gene's germline CDR1 is GTSNPN and CDR2 SVGIG (reference sequence). V lost 2 bases to trimming and J lost 2 bases, with 19 bases between them. This CDR3 has 16 amino acids. The CDR3 region has the DNA TGTGCCTGGAGTTCCAACCGGGACAACGTTCCCTACGAGCAGTACTTC. Its protein is CAWSSNRDNVPYEQYF.

This clone was seen a single time. The V gene is TRBV7-9, the J gene TRBJ2-7, with D maybe TRBD1 (6 bases). This CDR3 is 14 amino acids long. V was clipped by 1 base and J by 5 bases, with 12 bases between them. The V gene's germline CDR1 is SEHNR and CDR2 FQNEAQ (reference sequence). The DNA for the CDR3 is TGTGCCAGCAGCTTAGTCCTCCAGGGGAACGAGCAGTACTTC. Translating gives CASSLVLQGNEQYF. Using reference TRBV7-9 and TRBJ2-7 for the parts outside the CDR3, the full variable domain is DTGVSQNPRHKITKRGQNVTFRCDPISEHNRLYWYRQTLGQGPEFLTYFQNEAQLEKSRLLSDRFSAERPKGSFSTLEIQRTEQGDSAMYLCASSLVLQGNEQYFGPGTRLTVT.